This T cell receptor (beta chain) was recorded in a study of human T cells and chemical hapten exposure. Study-wide context: The study patch tested 0.01% DPC on the upper back and read results at 6 days.

In TCRdb, the RACE reads were re-called with MiXCR into one record per CDR3 protein. The table records 300,000 to 400,000 distinct CDR3 sequences, 5.1% of them present only once. In this sample, this clonotype turned up a few times. As for time point: pre-sensitization, week 0. Treatment meaning: therapeutic diphenylcyclopropenone sensitization with weekly scalp DPC. This clonotype originated in a woman between 45 and 65 years old with alopecia areata. Some clones in this sample may be carry-over from other donors' samples. Here the sequenced sample was whole blood, taken in connection with sensitization to the hapten diphenylcyclopropenone (DPC).

The CDR3 DNA sequence: TGTGCCAGCAGCTTAATGGGGAAAGCCGGGGAGCTGTTTTTT. Amino acid sequence: CASSLMGKAGELFF. The chain joins TRBV7-9 to TRBJ2-2, with no clear D. V gave up 2 bases and J gave up 6 bases, with 10 bases separating them. CDR3 size: 14 residues. The germline gives CDR1 SEHNR, CDR2 FQNEAQ (reference sequence). Based on the CDR3 plus reference TRBV7-9 and TRBJ2-2, the full variable domain is DTGVSQNPRHKITKRGQNVTFRCDPISEHNRLYWYRQTLGQGPEFLTYFQNEAQLEKSRLLSDRFSAERPKGSFSTLEIQRTEQGDSAMYLCASSLMGKAGELFFGEGSRLTVL.